One and the same sample provided the 22 T cell receptor beta chains below, sequenced in a study of T cells in Graves' hyperthyroidism and ophthalmopathy. The TCR beta CDR3 regions underwent amplification using RNA transcripts as the source. With the HTBI primer set, the TCR CDR3 went through a first round of RT-PCR. TCRdb processed the multiplex PCR reads anew with MiXCR; each CDR3 protein has one entry. The sample lists approximately 700,000 distinct CDR3 sequences; over 40% were seen once. The source material was peripheral blood or thyroid tissue (not recorded which). These receptors were obtained from an adult man with Graves' disease, either hyperthyroidism or ophthalmopathy (not recorded which).

The chain employs TRBV2 and TRBJ2-3, with 10 bases matching TRBD2. From germline, CDR1 is SNHLY and CDR2 FYNNEI. The V and J ends lost 7 bases and 4 bases, in that order; junction bases with no gene match: 5. This CDR3 is built from 14 residues. The CDR3 DNA sequence: TGTGCCAGCAATCTAGCGGGAGCGGCAGATACGCAGTATTTT. Protein sequence: CASNLAGAADTQYF.

V gene TRBV25-1 combines with J gene TRBJ2-7; either TRBD1 or TRBD2 may supply D (5 bases each). The CDR3 length is 12 residues. The V gene's germline CDR1 is MGHDK and CDR2 SYGVNS. The CDR3 nucleotides read TGTGCAAGCTATTTGGGGGACCACGAGCAGTACTTC. Amino acid sequence: CASYLGDHEQYF.

The chain couples TRBV7-2 to TRBJ1-2, with TRBD1 matching 7 bases. V trimming: 5 bases; J trimming: 5 bases; junction bases outside the gene matches: 11. Germline values: CDR1 SGHTA, CDR2 FQGNSA. This CDR3 comprises 15 residues. The CDR3 sequence is CASSLDGDSGYGYTF. CDR3 nucleotides: TGTGCCAGCAGCCTAGACGGGGACAGCGGTTATGGCTACACCTTC.

A single count supports this clonotype. J is TRBJ1-1 and V is TRBV25-1, with unresolved D. Trimming stripped 8 bases from V and 5 bases from J, with 18 bases between. Germline lookup yields CDR1 MGHDK and CDR2 SYGVNS. The length of the CDR3 is 14 residues. The CDR3 here is CASVAEPLTTEAFF. The CDR3 region has the DNA TGTGCCAGCGTCGCCGAACCACTAACTACTGAAGCTTTCTTT.

A note on this clonotype: A read error is possible here, since a much larger clone lies one base away. This sequence joins TRBV10-2 and TRBJ2-5; no clear D. Germline lookup yields CDR1 WSHSY and CDR2 SAAADI. CDR3 length: 14 residues. V lost 0 bases and J lost 5, with 10 bases in between. CDR3 DNA: TGCGCCAGCAGTGAGTCGCTTGCGTTGGAGACCCAGTACTTC. The encoded protein is CASSESLALETQYF.

This chain connects TRBV12-3 or TRBV12-4 to TRBJ2-5; the match to TRBD1 covers 9 bases. This CDR3 is built from 14 residues. V trimming: 6 bases; J trimming: 5 bases; junction bases outside the gene matches: 7. The CDR3 loop reads CASSEDRGEETQYF. CDR3 nucleotide sequence: TGTGCCAGCAGCGAGGACAGGGGTGAGGAGACCCAGTACTTC.

The chain has TRBV7-9 and TRBJ2-7; 9 bases fit TRBD2. The CDR3 loop spans 16 amino acids. Germline V gene data show CDR1 as SEHNR and CDR2 as FQNEAQ (reference sequence). V dropped 5 bases and J dropped 0; count of bases not matched to a gene: 8. This CDR3 is CASSLFRTSVSYEQYF. CDR3 nucleotide sequence: TGTGCCAGCAGCCTCTTCAGGACTAGCGTCTCCTACGAGCAGTACTTC.

Regarding this clonotype: One end of the junction is discordant with germline, which a read error may explain. The V gene is TRBV12-3 or TRBV12-4, the J gene TRBJ2-6, with a tentative D call TRBD2 (6 bases). This CDR3 comprises 16 residues. CDR3 loop: CASSVAGSSGANVLTF. CDR3 in DNA: TGTGCCAGCAGTGTAGCCGGGAGCTCTGGGGCCAACGTCCTGACTTTC.

This chain links TRBV10-3 with TRBJ1-5; no clear D. Germline CDR1 ENHRY, CDR2 SYGVKD. The CDR3 is 13 amino acids. V was pared by 4 bases and J by 1 base, with 5 bases between. CDR3: CAISGDSNQPQHF. CDR3 in DNA: TGTGCCATCAGTGGAGACAGCAATCAGCCCCAGCATTTT.

V and J are TRBV12-5 and TRBJ1-1; D is unclear. V was pared by 3 bases and J by 0 bases, with 2 bases between. This CDR3 spans 12 amino acids. CDR1 LGHNT and CDR2 FRNRAP come from the germline V gene. The CDR3 nucleotides read TGTGCTAGTGGTTTCATGAACACTGAAGCTTTCTTT. Its protein product is CASGFMNTEAFF.

The V gene is TRBV7-2, the J gene TRBJ1-1; 7 bases map to TRBD1. The CDR3 extends over 14 amino acids. The V gene end was trimmed by 6 bases and the J gene end by 4 bases; junction bases not matched to a gene: 8. Germline CDR1 reads SGHTA; CDR2 reads FQGNSA. The CDR3 spells CASRSGGRGTEAFF. The CDR3 DNA follows: TGTGCCAGCAGATCAGGGGGAAGGGGCACTGAAGCTTTCTTT.

This clonotype was found a few times. V gene TRBV11-2 combines with J gene TRBJ1-6; 7 nucleotides match TRBD1. The V and J ends lost 6 bases and 7 bases, in that order; junction bases with no gene match: 6. This CDR3 comprises 14 residues. The V gene's germline CDR1 is SGHAT and CDR2 FQNNGV. CDR3 DNA: TGTGCCAGCAGTAACCCAGGGGGGAATTCACCCCTCCACTTT. Its translation: CASSNPGGNSPLHF.

This clonotype was detected only a few times. The V call is TRBV6-1, the J call TRBJ1-6, with 10 nucleotides matching TRBD1. Per germline, CDR1 MNHNS and CDR2 SASEGT. The V gene end was trimmed by 5 bases and the J gene end by 10 bases; junction bases not matched to a gene: 8. The CDR3 totals 15 residues. This CDR3 is CASSYDGQGVSPLHF. The CDR3 DNA reads as TGTGCCAGCAGTTACGATGGACAGGGGGTATCACCCCTCCACTTT.

The genes are TRBV2 and TRBJ1-4; TRBD1 aligns across 12 bases. V lost 6 bases to trimming and J lost 8 bases; unmatched junction nucleotides: 7. The CDR3 contains 15 residues. Germline assignment: CDR1 SNHLY and CDR2 FYNNEI. The CDR3 region has the DNA TGTGCCAGCAGCTCGGGACAGGGGGCGGCGGAAAAACTGTTTTTT. Encoded protein: CASSSGQGAAEKLFF.

The rearrangement joins TRBV10-3 to TRBJ1-6; the D is unclear. V shed 10 bases and J shed 8 bases, with 15 bases lying between them. CDR1 is ENHRY, CDR2 SYGVKD, per germline. The length of the CDR3 is 13 residues. The DNA of the CDR3 is TGTGCCAGCAACCGCGACGGGGATTCACCCCTCCACTTT. Translation gives CASNRDGDSPLHF.

In this sample, this clonotype turned up a few times. This chain connects TRBV14 to TRBJ1-1; D may be TRBD1 (6 bases). Trimming stripped 6 bases from V and 3 bases from J, with 14 bases between. In germline, CDR1 is SGHDN, CDR2 FVKESK. The CDR3 is 14 amino acids. The CDR3 region is CASRISGGHTEAFF. Written as DNA, the CDR3 is TGTGCCAGCAGGATTAGCGGGGGGCACACTGAAGCTTTCTTT.

The CDR3 bases are TGTGCCAGCAGCCGAATATCAGCAGGGGGGCTGTCCACTGAAGCTTTCTTT. Translating it yields CASSRISAGGLSTEAFF. This chain connects TRBV7-9 to TRBJ1-1; 7 nucleotides align to TRBD1. In germline, CDR1 is SEHNR, CDR2 FQNEAQ (reference sequence). The CDR3 extends over 17 amino acids. Germline trimming cut 5 bases from V and 4 bases from J; bases unmatched to any gene: 16. Drawing the rest from reference TRBV7-9 and TRBJ1-1, the complete variable domain is DTGVSQNPRHKITKRGQNVTFRCDPISEHNRLYWYRQTLGQGPEFLTYFQNEAQLEKSRLLSDRFSAERPKGSFSTLEIQRTEQGDSAMYLCASSRISAGGLSTEAFFGQGTRLTVV.

The chain couples TRBV25-1 to TRBJ1-1; TRBD1 aligns across 8 bases. The length of the CDR3 is 15 residues. CDR1 and CDR2 from the germline V gene are MGHDK and SYGVNS. V gave up 11 bases and J gave up 3 bases; unmatched junction bases: 14. This chain's CDR3 is CAWSRDRFKYTEAFF. In DNA form, the CDR3 reads TGTGCCTGGAGTAGGGACAGGTTCAAGTACACTGAAGCTTTCTTT.

Details on this clonotype: The junction does not match germline at one end; this may be a read error. V gene TRBV2 combines with J gene TRBJ2-7; 7 bases line up with TRBD1. The CDR3 has 14 residues. Germline values: CDR1 SNHLY, CDR2 FYNNEI. As DNA, the CDR3 is TGCGCCAGCAGTGGTGACAGGGAAATGCGTGAGCAGTACTTC. As protein: CASSGDREMREQYF.

This clonotype was seen more than once but under ten times. The V and J genes are TRBV7-9 and TRBJ2-7; D is uncertain. Trimming pared 5 bases from V and 0 bases from J, leaving 14 bases between. Germline V lookup: CDR1 SEHNR, CDR2 FQNEAQ (reference sequence). The CDR3 runs to 15 residues. The CDR3 is CASSQEWPSSYEQYF. The CDR3 DNA reads TGTGCCAGCAGCCAAGAATGGCCCTCCTCCTACGAGCAGTACTTC. Filled out from reference TRBV7-9 and TRBJ2-7, the complete variable domain reads DTGVSQNPRHKITKRGQNVTFRCDPISEHNRLYWYRQTLGQGPEFLTYFQNEAQLEKSRLLSDRFSAERPKGSFSTLEIQRTEQGDSAMYLCASSQEWPSSYEQYFGPGTRLTVT.

The chain employs TRBV7-6 and TRBJ1-5, with D unclear. This CDR3 contains 16 residues. Germline V gene data show CDR1 as SGHVS and CDR2 as FNYEAQ. V lost 6 bases and J lost 1, with 16 bases in between. CDR3 protein: CASSEDSYGSNQPQHF. The CDR3 DNA is TGTGCCAGCAGTGAAGATTCCTATGGCAGCAATCAGCCCCAGCATTTT.

This chain connects TRBV30 to TRBJ1-4, with 8 bases matching TRBD1. Germline trimming cut 1 base from V and 9 bases from J; bases unmatched to any gene: 7. The CDR3 loop spans 14 amino acids. The germline CDR1 and CDR2 sequences are GTSNPN and SVGIG (reference sequence). DNA of the CDR3: TGTGCCTGGAGTGAGCAGCAGGGGGCACAAAAACTGTTTTTT. This gives the protein CAWSEQQGAQKLFF.